Each of the 13 T cell receptor beta chains below was sequenced from the same sample in a study of cytomegalovirus exposure and HLA in healthy donors. PCR used 60 Vbeta primers and 13 Jbeta primers. Libraries were prepared by immunoSEQ multiplex PCR; TCRdb keeps only in-frame clonotypes and omits some of them. The sample holds 70,000 to 100,000 clones, roughly 60% seen once. Sequencing was carried out using PBMCs. The receptors were gathered from a woman in her forties or fifties in good health and CMV-seropositive.

The genes are TRBV7-9 and TRBJ1-1; 7 nucleotides align to TRBD1. CDR3 length equals 13 residues. Germline V gene sequence: CDR1 SEHNR, CDR2 FQNEAQ (reference sequence). V lost 1 base and J lost 6; bases outside the gene matches: 2. CDR3 bases: TGTGCCAGCAGCTTAGGGGACAGAGCTGAAGCTTTCTTT. Amino acid sequence: CASSLGDRAEAFF.

The V gene is TRBV14, the J gene TRBJ1-2; 9 bases agree with TRBD1. The V and J ends lost 4 bases and 8 bases, in that order; junction bases with no gene match: 5. Germline lookup yields CDR1 SGHDN and CDR2 FVKESK. The CDR3 spans 13 residues. As DNA, the CDR3 is TGTGCCAGCAGCCCTCGGACAGGGGACGGCTACACCTTC. Translated, it gives CASSPRTGDGYTF.

This clone was recorded a few times. The chain has TRBV6-5 and TRBJ2-7; 11 bases line up with TRBD2. Germline trimming cut 5 bases from V and 5 bases from J; bases unmatched to any gene: 8. Germline V gene lookup returns CDR1 MNHEY and CDR2 SVGAGI. The CDR3 has 15 amino acids. This chain's CDR3 is CASSVRLAGYDEQYF. CDR3 bases: TGTGCCAGCAGTGTGCGACTAGCGGGATATGACGAGCAGTACTTC.

The rearrangement links TRBV7-2 to TRBJ2-3; a possible D gene is TRBD2 (6 bases). V was pared by 5 bases and J by 0 bases, with 12 bases between. Germline CDR1 reads SGHTA; CDR2 reads FQGNSA. The CDR3 spans 15 residues. CDR3 DNA: TGTGCCAGCAGCCTTCAAAGCGGGAGCACAGATACGCAGTATTTT. Protein sequence: CASSLQSGSTDTQYF.

This chain uses TRBV28 with TRBJ2-5; 9 nucleotides agree with TRBD1. Per the germline V gene, CDR1 is MDHEN and CDR2 is SYDVKM. CDR3 length: 12 amino acids. V gave up 6 bases and J gave up 6 bases; unmatched junction bases: 2. CDR3 DNA: TGTGCCAGCAGACAGGGGGCGAAGACCCAGTACTTC. It is translated as CASRQGAKTQYF. Supplemented by reference TRBV28 and TRBJ2-5, the full variable domain reads DVKVTQSSRYLVKRTGEKVFLECVQDMDHENMFWYRQDPGLGLRLIYFSYDVKMKEKGDIPEGYSVSREKKERFSLILESASTNQTSMYLCASRQGAKTQYFGPGTRLLVL.

The rearrangement uses TRBV18 and TRBJ1-5; 8 bases align to TRBD1. The germline gives CDR1 KGHSH, CDR2 LQKENI. The length of the CDR3 is 14 residues. V shed 4 bases and J 5 bases; nucleotides not matched to a gene: 4. This chain's CDR3 is CASSLGQVDQPQHF. CDR3 in DNA: TGTGCCAGCTCACTGGGACAGGTGGATCAGCCCCAGCATTTT.

The chain is built from TRBV6-5 and TRBJ2-2; D perhaps matches TRBD1 (6 bases). CDR1 is MNHEY, CDR2 SVGAGI, per germline. V was pared by 6 bases and J by 7 bases, with 18 bases between. This CDR3 contains 15 residues. CDR3 in amino acids: CASRQAGQLSGELFF. The CDR3, as DNA: TGTGCCAGCAGGCAGGCCGGACAGCTCAGCGGGGAGCTGTTTTTT.

The chain couples TRBV28 to TRBJ2-7, with a weak D call TRBD2 (5 bases). V was clipped by 4 bases and J by 5 bases, with 18 bases between them. CDR3 length equals 15 residues. Germline V gene data show CDR1 as MDHEN and CDR2 as SYDVKM. CDR3 sequence (DNA): TGTGCCAGCAGTTCCCGGACGGAGGTAGGAGACGAGCAGTACTTC. It codes for CASSSRTEVGDEQYF.

This clone showed up just a few times. The CDR3 DNA reads as TGTGCCAGCAGTGAAGCAGGAAGGGCATCCGCGGGGGAGCAGTACTTC. This translates into CASSEAGRASAGEQYF. The J gene is TRBJ2-7, the V gene TRBV2, with a weak D call TRBD2 (6 bases). With 0 bases removed from V and 7 bases from J, the gap between germline ends came to 19 bases. CDR3 length: 16 amino acids. Germline V gene sequence: CDR1 SNHLY, CDR2 FYNNEI.

This clone was counted between two and nine times. This rearrangement joins TRBV11-1 to TRBJ2-3; 7 bases are a match to TRBD2. The CDR3 loop spans 14 amino acids. J gave up 7 bases and V 1 base, and 5 bases lay outside the gene matches. Germline lookup yields CDR1 SGHAT and CDR2 FQDESV (reference sequence). CDR3 residues: CASSLGDYDNTQYF. CDR3 sequence (DNA): TGTGCCAGCAGCTTAGGGGACTACGACAATACGCAGTATTTT.

This chain links TRBV28 with TRBJ1-1; D uncertain. CDR1 and CDR2 from the germline V gene are MDHEN and SYDVKM. This CDR3 has 12 residues. V was pared by 10 bases and J by 5 bases, with 14 bases between. The CDR3 is CATSAGSTEAFF. As DNA, the CDR3 is TGTGCCACCTCAGCTGGGAGTACTGAAGCTTTCTTT.

The genes are TRBV28 and TRBJ1-4; possibly TRBD1 for D (6 bases). Per germline, CDR1 MDHEN and CDR2 SYDVKM. V lost 1 base to trimming and J lost 7 bases, with 13 bases between them. The CDR3 is 15 residues long. Written as DNA, the CDR3 is TGTGCCAGCAGTTTATCGGGGGGGCTAGGTGAAAAACTGTTTTTT. Amino acids: CASSLSGGLGEKLFF.

On this clone itself: The germline gene is not matched at one end of the junction; a read error may be the cause. J is TRBJ1-2 and V is TRBV2; weak D call: TRBD1 (6 bases). The CDR3 totals 15 residues. The V gene's germline CDR1 is SNHLY and CDR2 FYNNEI. The CDR3 DNA follows: TGTGCCAGCAATGAACCCGAACAGGGCCCAAATGGCTACACCTTC. Translating it yields CASNEPEQGPNGYTF.